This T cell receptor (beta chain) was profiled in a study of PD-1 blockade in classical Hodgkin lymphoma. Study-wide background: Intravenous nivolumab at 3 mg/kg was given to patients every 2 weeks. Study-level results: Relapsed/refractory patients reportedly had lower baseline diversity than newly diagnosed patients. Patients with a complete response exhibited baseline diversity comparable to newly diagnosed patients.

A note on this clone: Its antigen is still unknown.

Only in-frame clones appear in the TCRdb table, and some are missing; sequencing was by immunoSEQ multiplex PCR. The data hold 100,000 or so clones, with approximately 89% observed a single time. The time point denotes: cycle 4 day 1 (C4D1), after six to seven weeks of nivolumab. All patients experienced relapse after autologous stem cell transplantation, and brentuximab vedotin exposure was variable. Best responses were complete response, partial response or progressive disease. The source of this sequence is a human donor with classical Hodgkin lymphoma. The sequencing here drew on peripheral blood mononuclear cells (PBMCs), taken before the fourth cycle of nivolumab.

CDR3: CASNFGGTVNTEAFF. CDR3 nucleotide sequence: TGTGCCAGTAACTTTGGGGGTACTGTGAACACTGAAGCTTTCTTT. V usage is TRBV19 and J usage is TRBJ1-1, with a possible D match to TRBD1 (5 bases). Germline lookup yields CDR1 LNHDA and CDR2 SQIVND (reference sequence). CDR3 length equals 15 residues. V shed 7 bases and J shed 0 bases, with 15 bases lying between them.